One and the same sample provided the 31 T cell receptor beta chains below, sequenced in a study of T cell repertoires in cytomegalovirus infection. Via MiXCR, TCRdb re-called the reads, giving one row per CDR3 protein. The table lists 650,000 to 850,000 distinct CDR3 sequences, 25% to 35% of them singletons. Their cognate antigens are unknown. The sample was cultured CD8+ T cells from PBMCs, taken from culture after CMV antigen stimulation. Receptors originate from a human donor in good health (CMV status not recorded). Some clones in this sample may be carry-over from other donors' samples.

This clonotype occurred a few times. The rearrangement joins TRBV7-2 to TRBJ2-5; TRBD1 might be the D (5 bases). V was pared by 5 bases and J by 1 base, with 11 bases between. Germline CDR1 is SGHTA and CDR2 is FQGNSA. This CDR3 comprises 14 residues. The CDR3 DNA sequence: TGTGCCAGCAGCGAAGGGGTAGTCCAAGAGACCCAGTACTTC. Translation gives CASSEGVVQETQYF.

Many counts were recorded for this clonotype. This chain joins TRBV7-9 and TRBJ2-3; 9 bases are shared with TRBD1. This CDR3 has 15 amino acids. With 4 bases clipped from V and 5 bases from J, the junction kept 7 bases outside the gene matches. The germline V gene has CDR1 SEHNR and CDR2 FQNEAQ (reference sequence). Written as DNA, the CDR3 is TGTGCCAGCAGCTCCTACAGGGGGCAAGGAGATACGCAGTATTTT. Translation: CASSSYRGQGDTQYF.

CDR3 bases: TGTGCCAGCAGTTTCAGGAGAGGGCCCCTAACAGATACGCAGTATTTT. Translating it yields CASSFRRGPLTDTQYF. The chain carries TRBV27 and TRBJ2-3; D is possibly TRBD2 (5 bases). This CDR3 comprises 16 residues. CDR1 and CDR2 from the germline V gene are MNHEY and SMNVEV (reference sequence). Trimming took off 3 bases at V and 3 bases at J, with 16 bases between the two ends.

The chain has TRBV6-1 and TRBJ1-2, with no clear D. The CDR3 is 12 residues long. V was pared by 7 bases and J by 3 bases, with 9 bases between. The germline V gene has CDR1 MNHNS and CDR2 SASEGT. The chain's CDR3 is CASNAVDYGYTF. The CDR3 DNA is TGTGCCAGCAATGCGGTGGACTATGGCTACACCTTC.

This clonotype has ten or more counts. The chain joins TRBV7-8 to TRBJ1-5, with a weak D call TRBD1 (5 bases). The V gene's germline CDR1 is SGHVS and CDR2 FQNEAQ. Trimming stripped 4 bases from V and 5 bases from J, with 21 bases between. This CDR3 is 17 amino acids long. Written as DNA, the CDR3 is TGTGCCAGCAGCTATATGACTGGGGACGGCTCCTATCAGCCCCAGCATTTT. It translates to CASSYMTGDGSYQPQHF.

This clonotype was counted a few times. The chain has TRBV6-2 or TRBV6-3 and TRBJ2-1; 9 positions match TRBD2. The germline gives CDR1 MNHEY, CDR2 SVGEGT. The J segment lost 0 bases and the V segment lost 0 bases, leaving 12 bases of the junction unmatched. The CDR3 loop spans 20 amino acids. CDR3 protein: CASSYSKASGGTNSYNEQFF. CDR3 coding DNA: TGTGCCAGCAGTTACTCGAAGGCCAGCGGGGGGACCAACTCCTACAATGAGCAGTTCTTC.

The chain combines TRBV28 with TRBJ1-1, with D unclear. The CDR3 runs to 12 residues. V lost 6 bases, J lost 5 bases, and 10 bases lay in between. The germline CDR1 and CDR2 sequences are MDHEN and SYDVKM. Here the CDR3 DNA reads TGTGCCAGCAGCGATTCGGAAACTGAAGCTTTCTTT. This translates into CASSDSETEAFF.

There are many counts of this clonotype. The V gene is TRBV28, the J gene TRBJ2-2; D gene uncertain. This CDR3 is built from 11 residues. The germline gives CDR1 MDHEN, CDR2 SYDVKM. V dropped 11 bases and J dropped 4 bases, with 8 bases sitting between them. The CDR3, as DNA: TGTGCCGCCGGCCCCACCGGGGAGCTGTTTTTT. Protein product: CAAGPTGELFF.

V is TRBV7-9 and J is TRBJ1-2; no definite D call. The germline V gene has CDR1 SEHNR and CDR2 FQNEAQ (reference sequence). Trimming pared 2 bases from V and 6 bases from J, leaving 16 bases between. CDR3 size: 15 residues. The CDR3 region has the DNA TGTGCCAGCAGCTTAAGTGGGCACGTCCATCATGGCTACACCTTC. Translation gives CASSLSGHVHHGYTF. Based on the CDR3 plus reference TRBV7-9 and TRBJ1-2, the full variable domain is DTGVSQNPRHKITKRGQNVTFRCDPISEHNRLYWYRQTLGQGPEFLTYFQNEAQLEKSRLLSDRFSAERPKGSFSTLEIQRTEQGDSAMYLCASSLSGHVHHGYTFGSGTRLTVV.

This clonotype was detected a few times. V is TRBV6-2 or TRBV6-3 and J is TRBJ2-7; TRBD1 matches at 8 bases. Germline-derived CDR1 and CDR2 are MNHEY and SVGEGT. After removal of 4 bases from V and 2 bases from J, the junction contained 4 bases not matched to a gene. The CDR3 length is 14 residues. CDR3 nucleotide sequence: TGTGCCAGCAGTTTCCGGACAGGGCCCTACGAGCAGTACGTC. The encoded protein is CASSFRTGPYEQYV.

The chain combines TRBV20-1 with TRBJ2-1, with 8 positions matching TRBD2. Trimming removed 4 bases from V and 5 bases from J; junction bases left unmatched: 7. Germline loops: CDR1 DFQATT, CDR2 SNEGSKA (reference sequence). The CDR3 is made up of 14 amino acids. The CDR3 spells CSANPGLGDNEQFF. In DNA, the CDR3 is TGCAGTGCTAACCCGGGACTAGGGGACAATGAGCAGTTCTTC.

The rearrangement joins TRBV27 to TRBJ2-2, with 11 nucleotides matching TRBD2. V was pared by 7 bases and J by 5 bases, with 3 bases of the junction left unmatched. The CDR3 consists of 14 residues. Per the germline V gene, CDR1 is MNHEY and CDR2 is SMNVEV (reference sequence). The CDR3 is CASIRTSGTGELFF. DNA of the CDR3: TGTGCCAGCATCAGGACTAGCGGGACCGGGGAGCTGTTTTTT.

The chain combines TRBV5-5 with TRBJ2-7, with D possibly TRBD2 on 6 matching bases. In germline, CDR1 is SGHKS, CDR2 YYEKEE (reference sequence). V was pared by 4 bases and J by 2 bases, with 13 bases between. The CDR3 totals 14 residues. CDR3 in DNA: TGTGCCAGCAGCCACGATGGGGGGACCTACGAGCAGTACGTC. It specifies CASSHDGGTYEQYV.

The chain is built from TRBV6-1 and TRBJ2-7, with D unresolved. The CDR3 is 9 amino acids. Germline V gives CDR1 MNHNS, CDR2 SASEGT. CDR3 amino acids: CIVDYEQYV. The CDR3 nucleotides are TGTATTGTAGATTATGAGCAGTACGTC.

The rearrangement uses TRBV20-1 and TRBJ1-1; D may be TRBD1 (5 bases). Per germline, CDR1 DFQATT and CDR2 SNEGSKA (reference sequence). The CDR3 is 16 residues long. V was trimmed by 3 bases and J by 3 bases, leaving 20 bases between them. For the CDR3, the DNA is TGCAGTGCTAGGCCGGGGTGGGACTCGAGGGACACTGAAGCTTTCTTT. Protein sequence: CSARPGWDSRDTEAFF.

CDR3 coding DNA: TGTGCCAGCAGGTCAGATTTGGGTGGAAACACCATATATTTT. Its protein is CASRSDLGGNTIYF. This chain connects TRBV28 to TRBJ1-3; D is uncertain. Germline loops: CDR1 MDHEN, CDR2 SYDVKM. The CDR3 consists of 14 residues. Trimming took off 6 bases at V and 3 bases at J, with 12 bases between the two ends.

This clonotype was counted at least ten times. This chain links TRBV7-6 with TRBJ2-3; D gene unclear. V was clipped by 5 bases and J by 0 bases, with 15 bases between them. CDR1 is SGHVS and CDR2 is FNYEAQ in the germline V gene. The CDR3 contains 16 residues. The CDR3 bases are TGTGCCAGCAGCATCAGCTGGACGTTTAGCACAGATACGCAGTATTTT. Translation: CASSISWTFSTDTQYF.

This clonotype was counted ten times or more. V usage is TRBV6-2 or TRBV6-3 and J usage is TRBJ2-1, with 12 bases fitting TRBD2. J gave up 8 bases and V 3 bases, and 8 bases lay outside the gene matches. The CDR3 covers 16 residues. CDR1 and CDR2 from the germline V gene are MNHEY and SVGEGT. CDR3 sequence (DNA): TGTGCCAGCAGTTATCCGACTAGCGGGGGTAGCGATGAGCAGTTCTTC. This sequence encodes CASSYPTSGGSDEQFF.

This clonotype was observed at least ten times. The chain employs TRBV7-2 and TRBJ2-1, with 7 bases that match TRBD2. V lost 6 bases and J lost 2; bases outside the gene matches: 7. Germline assignment: CDR1 SGHTA and CDR2 FQGNSA. The CDR3 is 15 amino acids. The CDR3 nucleotides read TGTGCCAGCAGGTTCACTAGCGATGCCTACAATGAGCAGTTCTTC. This encodes CASRFTSDAYNEQFF.

This clonotype was observed a few times. This chain joins TRBV6-4 and TRBJ2-1; no clear D. Per the germline V gene, CDR1 is MRHNA and CDR2 is SNTAGT. The ends were cut back, 4 bases at V and 12 bases at J, with 25 bases in the middle. This CDR3 comprises 16 residues. CDR3 DNA: TGTGCCAGCAGTGTCCGCCTGGCAGGTCCTCGGCGCCGGCAGTTCTTC. Translation: CASSVRLAGPRRRQFF.

This clonotype occurred many times. The chain employs TRBV7-8 and TRBJ1-2; 7 positions match TRBD1. The CDR3 is made up of 13 amino acids. Germline CDR1 SGHVS, CDR2 FQNEAQ. The ends lost 5 bases at V and 12 bases at J; junction bases unmatched: 12. The CDR3 spells CASSPDLQGRDTF. Written as DNA, the CDR3 is TGTGCCAGCAGCCCGGATCTACAGGGGCGGGACACCTTC.

This clonotype was seen at least ten times. The J gene is TRBJ2-3, the V gene TRBV7-8; no clear D gene. The V and J ends lost 5 bases and 0 bases respectively, with 12 bases between them. CDR1 SGHVS and CDR2 FQNEAQ come from the germline V gene. CDR3 size: 15 residues. The CDR3 coding sequence is TGTGCCAGCAGCAAACTTCAGTCTAGCACAGATACGCAGTATTTT. As protein: CASSKLQSSTDTQYF.

This clonotype was observed a handful of times. The genes are TRBV7-9 and TRBJ2-2; D is possibly TRBD1 (5 bases). Germline V lookup: CDR1 SEHNR, CDR2 FQNEAQ (reference sequence). This CDR3 has 17 residues. The germline V and J ends were trimmed by 3 bases and 0 bases, with 14 bases remaining between them. CDR3 residues: CASSFPRAGTNTGELFF. Here the CDR3 DNA reads TGTGCCAGCAGCTTCCCACGGGCAGGGACGAACACCGGGGAGCTGTTTTTT.

The chain uses TRBV6-1 and TRBJ1-5; possibly TRBD1 for D (6 bases). This CDR3 is 11 amino acids long. V lost 11 bases, J lost 6 bases, and 11 bases lay in between. The germline V gene encodes CDR1 MNHNS and CDR2 SASEGT. CDR3 nucleotides: TGTGCCGGGGGACACCGTCAGCCCCAGCATTTT. Protein: CAGGHRQPQHF.

This clonotype was picked up a small number of times. The CDR3 DNA reads as TGTGCCAGCTCACGACAAGCATTTAACACTGAAGCTTTCTTT. Translation: CASSRQAFNTEAFF. This chain uses TRBV18 with TRBJ1-1; the D is unclear. V lost 4 bases and J lost 2, with 11 bases in between. This CDR3 spans 14 amino acids. The germline CDR1 and CDR2 sequences are KGHSH and LQKENI.

This chain uses TRBV7-9 with TRBJ2-6, with TRBD1 matching over 10 bases. V dropped 3 bases and J dropped 1; count of bases not matched to a gene: 15. CDR1 and CDR2 from the germline V gene are SEHNR and FQNEAQ (reference sequence). CDR3 size: 21 residues. The DNA of the CDR3 is TGTGCCAGCAGCTTGAATTTCGGGACAGGGGATTTCGATTCTGGGGCCAACGTCCTGACTTTC. This codes for CASSLNFGTGDFDSGANVLTF.

This clonotype was found many times. The chain carries TRBV7-2 and TRBJ2-3, with 11 bases fitting TRBD2. CDR1 is SGHTA and CDR2 is FQGNSA in the germline V gene. The CDR3 extends over 15 amino acids. V shed 3 bases and J 6 bases; nucleotides not matched to a gene: 5. CDR3 in amino acids: CASSLTSGELDTQYF. Here the CDR3 DNA reads TGTGCCAGCAGCTTGACTAGCGGGGAGCTGGATACGCAGTATTTT.

The chain joins TRBV18 to TRBJ1-2, with 7 bases identical to TRBD1. The J segment lost 1 base and the V segment lost 8 bases, leaving 10 bases of the junction unmatched. The CDR3 extends over 15 amino acids. Germline lookup yields CDR1 KGHSH and CDR2 LQKENI. CDR3 region: CASLHPGQNNYGYTF. The CDR3 region has the DNA TGTGCCAGCCTACACCCGGGACAGAATAACTATGGCTACACCTTC.

This CDR3 reads CASSLGSLKGYTF. In DNA form, the CDR3 reads TGTGCCAGCAGCTTGGGCAGTTTGAAGGGCTACACCTTC. This chain uses TRBV5-4 with TRBJ1-2, with unresolved D. With 0 bases removed from V and 8 bases from J, the gap between germline ends came to 11 bases. This CDR3 contains 13 residues. CDR1 and CDR2 from the germline V gene are SGHNT and YYREEE (reference sequence).

This chain connects TRBV25-1 to TRBJ2-7; D remains unclear. The germline V gene has CDR1 MGHDK and CDR2 SYGVNS. Trimming took off 5 bases at V and 2 bases at J, with 16 bases between the two ends. This CDR3 has 15 amino acids. The CDR3 DNA follows: TGTGCCAGCAGTCTCCCCCCTAGGGCTACCTACGAGCAGTACGTC. This translates into CASSLPPRATYEQYV.

This clonotype was counted between two and nine times. The chain employs TRBV6-5 and TRBJ1-1; possible D gene TRBD1, 5 bases. V lost 2 bases to trimming and J lost 6 bases, with 7 bases between them. Germline lookup yields CDR1 MNHEY and CDR2 SVGAGI. This CDR3 spans 12 amino acids. CDR3 coding DNA: TGTGCCAGCAGTTACGGGGGAGCTGAAGCTTTCTTT. Encoded protein: CASSYGGAEAFF.